The T cell receptor beta chain described here comes from a study of T-cell memory formation after mild COVID-19. This clonotype was seen more than once but under ten times. TCRdb redid the calling of the 5' RACE reads with MiXCR, one entry per CDR3 protein. The repertoire holds about 560,000 distinct CDR3 sequences, with more than 15% as singletons. With 0 bases removed from V and 1 base from J, the gap between germline ends came to 17 bases. This CDR3 has 18 residues. Per germline, CDR1 SEHNR and CDR2 FQNEAQ (reference sequence). Sequenced sample: PBMCs or a T cell subset sorted from them (not recorded which). The rearrangement links TRBV7-9 to TRBJ2-3; D possibly corresponds to TRBD2 (6 bases). The TCR sequence derives from an adult woman who had mild COVID-19 (a few samples of this study predate the infection). Cell type and time point are not known. CDR3 sequence: CASSLAPGAIIRTDTQYF. The CDR3 DNA sequence: TGTGCCAGCAGCTTAGCCCCGGGAGCAATCATCCGCACAGATACGCAGTATTTT.